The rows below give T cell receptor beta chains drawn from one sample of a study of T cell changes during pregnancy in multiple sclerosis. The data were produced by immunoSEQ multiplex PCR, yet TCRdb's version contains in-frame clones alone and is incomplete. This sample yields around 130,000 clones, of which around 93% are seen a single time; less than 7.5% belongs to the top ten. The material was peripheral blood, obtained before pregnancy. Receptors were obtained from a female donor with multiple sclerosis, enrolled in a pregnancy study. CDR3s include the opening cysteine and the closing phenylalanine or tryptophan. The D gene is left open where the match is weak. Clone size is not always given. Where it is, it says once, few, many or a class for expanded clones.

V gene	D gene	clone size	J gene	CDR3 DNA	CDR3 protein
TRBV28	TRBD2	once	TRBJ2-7	TGTGCCAGCAGCCTCCGGACTAGCGGGATCTACGAGCAGTACTTC	CASSLRTSGIYEQYF
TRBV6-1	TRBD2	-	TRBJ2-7	TGTGCCAGCAGTGAAGCGCTCCTAGCGGGAGTCGGCAACGAGCAGTACTTC	CASSEALLAGVGNEQYF
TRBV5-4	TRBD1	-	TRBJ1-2	TGTGCCAGCAGCAGAAGGGACAGGGATATTGATGGCTACACCTTC	CASSRRDRDIDGYTF
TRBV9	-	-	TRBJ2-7	TGTGCCAGCAGCGGGGGGCACGGTTCCTACGAGCAGTACTTC	CASSGGHGSYEQYF
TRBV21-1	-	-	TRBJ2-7	TGTGCCAGCAGCAAGGGAGGCGGCAACGAGCAGTACTTC	CASSKGGGNEQYF
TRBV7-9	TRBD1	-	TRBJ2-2	TGTGCCAGCAGCTTAACTCGACAGGGGCGTAACACCGGGGAGCTGTTTTTT	CASSLTRQGRNTGELFF
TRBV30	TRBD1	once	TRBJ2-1	TGTGCCTGGAGTGTGGGGCAGGGGGATGAGCAGTTCTTC	CAWSVGQGDEQFF
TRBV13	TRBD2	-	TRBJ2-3	TGTGCCAGCAGTCATCAAGCGGGGGGGCCAGTGGATACGCAGTATTTT	CASSHQAGGPVDTQYF
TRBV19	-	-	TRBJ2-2	TGTGCCAGTAGGAAGGGGCCGGGCACCGGGGAGCTGTTTTTT	CASRKGPGTGELFF
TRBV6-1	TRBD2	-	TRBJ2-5	TGTGCCAGCAGAACTAGCGGGGAAGAGACCCAGTACTTC	CASRTSGEETQYF
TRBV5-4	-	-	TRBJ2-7	TGTGCCAGCAGCCCGGGTCCTTCCTACGAGCAGTACTTC	CASSPGPSYEQYF
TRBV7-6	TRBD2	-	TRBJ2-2	TGTGCCAGCCTTGGGGGGGAGGCGGTCACCGGGGAGCTGTTTTTT	CASLGGEAVTGELFF
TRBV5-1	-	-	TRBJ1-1	TGCGCCAGCAGCTTGGGGGAGGGTTTGAACACTGAAGCTTTCTTT	CASSLGEGLNTEAFF
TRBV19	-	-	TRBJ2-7	TGTGCCAGTAGTCCATCGAGACAGGCGGGTAAAACCTACGAGCAGTACTTC	CASSPSRQAGKTYEQYF
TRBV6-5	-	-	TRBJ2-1	TGTGCCAGCAGAGCCTGGAATGAGCAGTTCTTC	CASRAWNEQFF
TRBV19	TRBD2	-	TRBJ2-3	TGTGCCAGTAGTATAGTGGCTAGCGGGCGCCTCACAGATACGCAGTATTTT	CASSIVASGRLTDTQYF
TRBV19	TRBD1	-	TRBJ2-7	TGTGCCAGTAGTATAGCCGGGACAGACTCCTACGAGCAGTACTTC	CASSIAGTDSYEQYF
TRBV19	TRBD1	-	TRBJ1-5	TGTGCCAGTAGTATCCCCCGCATCCGGGGACAGTCCTATAGCAATCAGCCCCAGCATTTT	CASSIPRIRGQSYSNQPQHF
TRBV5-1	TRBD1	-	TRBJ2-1	TGCGCCAGCAGCACGACAGGGGGCTCCTACAATGAGCAGTTCTTC	CASSTTGGSYNEQFF
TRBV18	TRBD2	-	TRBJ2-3	TGTGCCAGCTCACCACTGGCTAGCGGAGTCATCAGCACAGATACGCAGTATTTT	CASSPLASGVISTDTQYF
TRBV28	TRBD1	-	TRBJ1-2	TGTGCCAGCAGCTGGACAGGGGGAAACTATGGCTACACCTTC	CASSWTGGNYGYTF
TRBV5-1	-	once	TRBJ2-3	TGCGCCAGCAGCTTGTCGGGCACAGATACGCAGTATTTT	CASSLSGTDTQYF
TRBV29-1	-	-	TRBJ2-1	TGCAGCGTTGAACTGCGGCTCCTATCCTACAATGAGCAGTTCTTC	CSVELRLLSYNEQFF
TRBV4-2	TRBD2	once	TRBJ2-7	TGTGCCAGCAGCCACGTCACGGGGGGATTGAACGAGCAGTACTTC	CASSHVTGGLNEQYF
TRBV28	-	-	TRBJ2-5	TGTGCCAGCAGCGAGAACGGGACTCCGGAGACCCAGTACTTC	CASSENGTPETQYF
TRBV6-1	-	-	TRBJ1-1	TGTGCCACCTCGGGAGGGCGAGATGAAGCTTTCTTT	CATSGGRDEAFF
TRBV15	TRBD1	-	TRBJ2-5	TGTGCCACCAGCTCCGCCGGGACAGCTCTTCAAGAGACCCAGTACTTC	CATSSAGTALQETQYF
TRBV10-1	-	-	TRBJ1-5	TGCGCCAGCAGTGATTTCCCCCCGGGGGATAGCAATCAGCCCCAGCATTTT	CASSDFPPGDSNQPQHF
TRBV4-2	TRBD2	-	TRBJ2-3	TGTGCCAGCAGCCAAGAAGGAGCGGGGGGGCTCATAGCAGATACGCAGTATTTT	CASSQEGAGGLIADTQYF
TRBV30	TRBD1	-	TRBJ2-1	TGTGCCTGGAGTGTATCAGGGGGCGCGTCCGGAAATGAGCAGTTCTTC	CAWSVSGGASGNEQFF
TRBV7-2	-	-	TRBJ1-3	TGTGCCAGCAGCTTTGGGGGCCTCAGCTCTGGAAACACCATATATTTT	CASSFGGLSSGNTIYF
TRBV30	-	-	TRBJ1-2	TGTGCCTGGACGGGGAGGGCTAACTATGGCTACACCTTC	CAWTGRANYGYTF
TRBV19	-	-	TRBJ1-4	TGTGCCAGTAGTCCCCCGGACAGCTTTAATGAAAAACTGTTTTTT	CASSPPDSFNEKLFF
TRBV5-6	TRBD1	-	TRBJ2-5	TGTGCCAGCAGCCTCGGACAGGGGACAGTTACCCAGTACTTC	CASSLGQGTVTQYF
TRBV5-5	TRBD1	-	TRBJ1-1	TGTGCCAGCAGCCTTCAGGGGGCCCCCATGAACACTGAAGCTTTCTTT	CASSLQGAPMNTEAFF
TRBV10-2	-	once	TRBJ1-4	TGCGCCAGCATCGAGGGGGGGGGAAGGGCTAATGAAAAACTGTTTTTT	CASIEGGGRANEKLFF
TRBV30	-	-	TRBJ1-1	TGTGCCTGGAGTGCCCCGCGGGGGATGAACACTGAAGCTTTCTTT	CAWSAPRGMNTEAFF